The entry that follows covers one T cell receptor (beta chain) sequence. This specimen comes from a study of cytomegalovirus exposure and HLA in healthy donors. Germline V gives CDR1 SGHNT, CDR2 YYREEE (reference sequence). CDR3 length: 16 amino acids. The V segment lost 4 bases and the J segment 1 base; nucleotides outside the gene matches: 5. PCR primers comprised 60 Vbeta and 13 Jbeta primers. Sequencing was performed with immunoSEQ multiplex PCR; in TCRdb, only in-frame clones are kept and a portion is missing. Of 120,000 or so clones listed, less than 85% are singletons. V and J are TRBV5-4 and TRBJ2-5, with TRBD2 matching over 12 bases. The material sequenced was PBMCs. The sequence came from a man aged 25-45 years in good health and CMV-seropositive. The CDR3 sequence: CASSPGLAGTQETQYF. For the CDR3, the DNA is TGTGCCAGCAGCCCTGGACTAGCGGGGACCCAAGAGACCCAGTACTTC.